The entry that follows covers one T cell receptor beta chain sequence. The target antigen is unknown. The source of the sample is a study of vaccination effects on CD4 cells after COVID-19. Study information: Prior to sequencing, the ViraFEST assay stimulated PBMC with viral peptide pools, which expanded the antigen-specific CD4+ T cells.

Following a roughly eleven-day culture, CD4+ T cells were purified. As their vaccination, participants received two doses of either BNT162b2 or mRNA-1273. Half-medium replacement with IL-2 medium occurred on days 3 and 7. Notes on the study in general: Clones arising from infection and from vaccination showed marked clonal contraction late after vaccination.

V trimming: 4 bases; J trimming: 4 bases; junction bases outside the gene matches: 4. Per germline, CDR1 KGHDR and CDR2 SFDVKD. CDR3 length: 15 amino acids. Produced via immunoSEQ multiplex PCR; TCRdb's table is partial and in-frame only. Altogether fewer than 75,000 clones are present, roughly four fifths being singletons, with the ten largest covering approximately 2.3%. V and J are TRBV24-1 and TRBJ2-1, with 9 bases matching TRBD1. This sample comprised CD4+ T cells from PBMCs cultured without peptide, obtained after COVID-19 vaccination. This sequence was found in a human donor who received a COVID-19 vaccine. The CDR3 nucleotides read TGTGCCACCAGTGACCCGGGACAGGGTTACAATGAGCAGTTCTTC. Translated: CATSDPGQGYNEQFF.